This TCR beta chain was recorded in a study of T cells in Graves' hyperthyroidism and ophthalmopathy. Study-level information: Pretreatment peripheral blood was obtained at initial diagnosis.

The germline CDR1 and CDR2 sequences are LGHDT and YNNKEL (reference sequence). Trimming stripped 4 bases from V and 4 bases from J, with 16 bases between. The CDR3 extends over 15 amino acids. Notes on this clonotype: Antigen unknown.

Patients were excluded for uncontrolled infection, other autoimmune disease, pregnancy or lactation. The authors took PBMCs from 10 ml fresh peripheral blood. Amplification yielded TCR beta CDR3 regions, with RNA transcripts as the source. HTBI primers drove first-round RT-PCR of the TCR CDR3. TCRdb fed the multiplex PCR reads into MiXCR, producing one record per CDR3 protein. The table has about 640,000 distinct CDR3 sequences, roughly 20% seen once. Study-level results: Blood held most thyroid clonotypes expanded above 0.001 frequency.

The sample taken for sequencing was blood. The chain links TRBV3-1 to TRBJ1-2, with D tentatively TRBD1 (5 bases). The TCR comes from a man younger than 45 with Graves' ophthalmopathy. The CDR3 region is CASSLRDRRGYGYTF. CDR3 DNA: TGTGCCAGCAGCCTTAGGGACCGGCGGGGCTATGGCTACACCTTC.